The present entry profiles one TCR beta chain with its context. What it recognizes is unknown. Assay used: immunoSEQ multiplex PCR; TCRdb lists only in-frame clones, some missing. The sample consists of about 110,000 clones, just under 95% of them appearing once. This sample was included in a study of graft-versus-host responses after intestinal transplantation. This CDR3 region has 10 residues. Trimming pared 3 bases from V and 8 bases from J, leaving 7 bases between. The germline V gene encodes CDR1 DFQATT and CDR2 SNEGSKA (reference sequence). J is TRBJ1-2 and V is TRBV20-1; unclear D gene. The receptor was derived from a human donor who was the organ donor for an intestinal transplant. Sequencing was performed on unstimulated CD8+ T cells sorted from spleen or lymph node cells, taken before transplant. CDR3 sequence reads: CSASFGGYTF. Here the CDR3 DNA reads TGCAGTGCTAGTTTCGGGGGCTACACCTTC.